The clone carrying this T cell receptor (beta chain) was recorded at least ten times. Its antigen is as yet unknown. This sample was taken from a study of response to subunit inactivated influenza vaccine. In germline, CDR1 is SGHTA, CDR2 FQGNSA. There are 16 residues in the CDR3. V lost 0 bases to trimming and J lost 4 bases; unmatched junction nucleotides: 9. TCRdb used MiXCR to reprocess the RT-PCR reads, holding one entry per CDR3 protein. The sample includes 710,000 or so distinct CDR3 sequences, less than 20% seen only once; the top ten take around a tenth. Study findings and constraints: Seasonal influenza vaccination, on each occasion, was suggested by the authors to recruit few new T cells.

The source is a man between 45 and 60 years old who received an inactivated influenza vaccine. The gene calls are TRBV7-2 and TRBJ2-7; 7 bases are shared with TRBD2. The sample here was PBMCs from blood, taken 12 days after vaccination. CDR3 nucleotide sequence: TGTGCCAGCAGCTTAGCGTGGCTAGCGGCAGAATACGAGCAGTACTTC. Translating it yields CASSLAWLAAEYEQYF.